The text below deals with one T cell receptor beta chain. What it binds is not known. Profiled with immunoSEQ multiplex PCR; TCRdb holds only in-frame clones, not every one. The repertoire holds about 33,000 clones, 90% to 95% seen once, with less than 0.2% in the top ten. The sample is drawn from a study of circulating and synovial CD4+ cells in juvenile arthritis. Germline values: CDR1 LNHDA, CDR2 SQIVND (reference sequence). There are 15 residues in the CDR3. V gave up 5 bases and J gave up 8 bases, with 18 bases separating them. Study observations and caveats: Deeper sequencing increased measured overlap with synovial clonotypes.

The sequencing input was CD4+ T cells from blood. The clonotype comes from a human donor with juvenile idiopathic arthritis. The rearrangement links TRBV19 to TRBJ1-4, with D perhaps TRBD1 (5 bases). CDR3 sequence (DNA): TGTGCCAGTAGTCCCCGGAACGCCCCAGGGGAAAAACTGTTTTTT. Its translation is CASSPRNAPGEKLFF. Using reference TRBV19 and TRBJ1-4 for the parts outside the CDR3, the full variable domain is DGGITQSPKYLFRKEGQNVTLSCEQNLNHDAMYWYRQDPGQGLRLIYYSQIVNDFQKGDIAEGYSVSREKKESFPLTVTSAQKNPTAFYLCASSPRNAPGEKLFFGSGTQLSVL.